A single sample gave rise to the 15 T cell receptor beta chains below, sequenced in a study of identical twins. TCRdb ran MiXCR on the 5' RACE reads and lists one entry per CDR3 protein. In the table there are some 600,000 distinct CDR3 sequences, about 7.1% of which are singletons. A further study also used this sample, focusing on yellow fever vaccine responses in identical twins.

What was sequenced was PBMCs. Receptor source: a woman younger than 35 in good health.

V and J are TRBV7-9 and TRBJ2-2; 8 nucleotides match TRBD1. CDR3 length equals 16 residues. The germline gives CDR1 SEHNR, CDR2 FQNEAQ (reference sequence). V trimming: 8 bases; J trimming: 6 bases; junction bases outside the gene matches: 14. The DNA for the CDR3 is TGTGCCAGCGGCGGACAGGGTGGAACCTCGGCCGGGGAGCTGTTTTTT. It translates to CASGGQGGTSAGELFF.

The chain joins TRBV5-1 to TRBJ2-1, with 11 positions matching TRBD2. Germline CDR1 reads SGHRS; CDR2 reads YFSETQ. The V segment lost 2 bases and the J segment 7 bases; nucleotides outside the gene matches: 8. The CDR3 totals 16 residues. The CDR3 bases are TGCGCCAGCAGCTTAGGAATAGCGGGGGGGCTAAATGAGCAGTTCTTC. It yields the protein CASSLGIAGGLNEQFF.

Notes on this clonotype: A much larger clone lies a single base off, so this may be a read error. CDR3 region: CANKPTRSGELFF. CDR3 nucleotide sequence: TGTGCCAACAAACCTACACGGTCCGGGGAGCTGTTTTTT. This chain links TRBV12-3 or TRBV12-4 with TRBJ2-2, with D uncertain. The CDR3 is 13 residues long. The V gene lost 10 bases and the J gene lost 6 bases, with 15 bases spanning the gap.

This clonotype was counted at least ten times. V is TRBV28 and J is TRBJ2-5; 11 bases are shared with TRBD2. The length of the CDR3 is 18 residues. Germline assignment: CDR1 MDHEN and CDR2 SYDVKM. The trim removed 5 bases at V and 3 bases at J, leaving 14 bases unmatched. CDR3 nucleotide sequence: TGTGCCAGCAGTCTCCCTTCCCGGGGACTAGCGGTAGAAGAGACCCAGTACTTC. Translating gives CASSLPSRGLAVEETQYF.

This sequence joins TRBV20-1 and TRBJ2-3, with TRBD1 matching 12 bases. The germline V gene has CDR1 DFQATT and CDR2 SNEGSKA (reference sequence). The V segment lost 5 bases and the J segment 4 bases; nucleotides outside the gene matches: 10. CDR3 length: 16 residues. Here the CDR3 reads CSARGTGGVFPDTQYF. The CDR3 bases are TGCAGTGCTCGCGGGACAGGGGGCGTATTCCCAGATACGCAGTATTTT.

This clonotype was seen more than once but under ten times. The chain uses TRBV5-1 and TRBJ2-3; D is perhaps TRBD2 (5 bases). Trimming pared 2 bases from V and 4 bases from J, leaving 8 bases between. CDR1 is SGHRS, CDR2 YFSETQ, per germline. There are 13 residues in the CDR3. The CDR3 DNA reads TGCGCCAGCAGCTTTAGCGCCGCAGATACGCAGTATTTT. The encoded protein is CASSFSAADTQYF.

This clonotype appeared many times. The gene calls are TRBV5-1 and TRBJ2-3, with unresolved D. Trimming left V 0 bases short and J 7 bases short, with 6 bases between. The V gene's germline CDR1 is SGHRS and CDR2 YFSETQ. The CDR3 has 12 residues. CDR3 amino acids: CASSLEPNTQYF. The CDR3 DNA reads as TGCGCCAGCAGCTTGGAGCCTAATACGCAGTATTTT.

This clonotype was counted at least ten times. The rearrangement links TRBV6-2 or TRBV6-3 to TRBJ2-7; D gene uncertain. This CDR3 is built from 15 residues. V dropped 5 bases and J dropped 0 bases, with 14 bases sitting between them. CDR1 is MNHEY and CDR2 is SVGEGT in the germline V gene. This chain's CDR3 is CASSPLGPSSYEQYV. In DNA, the CDR3 is TGTGCCAGCAGTCCTCTTGGCCCAAGCTCCTACGAGCAGTACGTC.

The V and J genes are TRBV18 and TRBJ1-4, with D possibly being TRBD1 (6 bases). V lost 1 base and J lost 7, with 19 bases in between. Per germline, CDR1 KGHSH and CDR2 LQKENI. The CDR3 totals 17 residues. CDR3 in DNA: TGTGCCAGCTCACCACTCCCACTGACAGGCTCGATTGAAAAACTGTTTTTT. This encodes CASSPLPLTGSIEKLFF.

The V call is TRBV28, the J call TRBJ1-1; perhaps TRBD1 as D (5 bases). Trimming left V 5 bases short and J 7 bases short, with 14 bases between. CDR1 and CDR2 (germline): MDHEN, SYDVKM. The length of the CDR3 is 13 residues. CDR3 loop: CASSPPTAGEAFF. The CDR3 DNA is TGTGCCAGCAGTCCCCCGACAGCGGGTGAAGCTTTCTTT.

V and J are TRBV5-1 and TRBJ2-7; 12 nucleotides agree with TRBD1. The CDR3 sequence is 15 residues long. V shed 4 bases, J shed 5 bases, and the junction held 7 bases outside the gene matches. Germline CDR1 SGHRS, CDR2 YFSETQ. Written as DNA, the CDR3 is TGCGCCAGCAGCGCCCCGGGACAGGGGGCGGACGAGCAGTACTTC. This sequence encodes CASSAPGQGADEQYF.

This clonotype was counted between two and nine times. The V call is TRBV5-1, the J call TRBJ2-3; D tentatively fits TRBD1 or TRBD2 (6 bases each). V gave up 3 bases and J gave up 0 bases, with 11 bases separating them. This CDR3 comprises 15 residues. Germline lookup yields CDR1 SGHRS and CDR2 YFSETQ. CDR3: CASSSGDSSTDTQYF. CDR3 bases: TGCGCCAGCAGCTCAGGGGACTCTAGCACAGATACGCAGTATTTT. Full variable domain (rest looked up from reference TRBV5-1 and TRBJ2-3): KAGVTQTPRYLIKTRGQQVTLSCSPISGHRSVSWYQQTPGQGLQFLFEYFSETQRNKGNFPGRFSGRQFSNSRSEMNVSTLELGDSALYLCASSSGDSSTDTQYFGPGTRLTVL.

This clonotype has ten or more counts. The chain couples TRBV9 to TRBJ2-5; D uncertain. Looked up from germline, CDR1 is SGDLS and CDR2 is YYNGEE. This CDR3 is built from 13 residues. With 3 bases removed from V and 2 bases from J, the gap between germline ends came to 8 bases. DNA for the CDR3: TGTGCCAGCAGCGGGAGCGAGCAAGAGACCCAGTACTTC. Translated: CASSGSEQETQYF.

This clonotype was seen a handful of times. V usage is TRBV5-1 and J usage is TRBJ2-7, with D perhaps matching TRBD2 (6 bases). The germline V gene has CDR1 SGHRS and CDR2 YFSETQ. The V end lost 3 bases, the J end lost 4 bases, and 11 bases lay between the germline ends. The CDR3 length is 13 residues. The CDR3 coding sequence is TGCGCCAGCAGCTCGACTAGAATGTACGAGCAGTACTTC. Its protein product is CASSSTRMYEQYF.

This clonotype occurred many times. CDR3 sequence: CASSPSGTSSGEFF. CDR3 in DNA: TGTGCCAGCAGCCCATCGGGTACGTCTTCCGGGGAGTTCTTC. The J gene is TRBJ2-1, the V gene TRBV7-9, with D possibly matching TRBD2 (5 bases). The germline V gene encodes CDR1 SEHNR and CDR2 FQNEAQ (reference sequence). The CDR3 is made up of 14 amino acids. Trimming left V 5 bases short and J 14 bases short, with 22 bases between.